The 17 T cell receptor beta chains below were found in one sample sequenced in a study of OX40 agonist ivuxolimab in advanced cancers. TCRdb's copy holds only in-frame clones and misses some; the assay was immunoSEQ multiplex PCR. The data contain some 64,000 clones, more than 85% of them singletons. Specimen: CD4+ or CD8+ T cells sorted from blood, collected in a trial of the OX40 agonist ivuxolimab. The receptors derive from an adult with an advanced solid tumor such as melanoma, head and neck, liver or kidney cancer.

The count of this clone is one. The chain carries TRBV19 and TRBJ2-7; maybe TRBD2 (6 bases). Trimming took 4 bases from V and 1 from J, leaving 8 bases between them. Per the germline V gene, CDR1 is LNHDA and CDR2 is SQIVND (reference sequence). The CDR3 sequence is 13 residues long. CDR3 sequence (DNA): TGTGCCAGTAGTACCGGGACTTCCTACGAGCAGTACTTC. Translation: CASSTGTSYEQYF.

The chain carries TRBV27 and TRBJ2-2; TRBD2 aligns across 7 bases. V was pared by 6 bases and J by 7 bases, with 14 bases of the junction left unmatched. In germline, CDR1 is MNHEY, CDR2 SMNVEV (reference sequence). The CDR3 sequence is 16 residues long. CDR3 bases: TGTGCCAGCAGCCTAACCGGGACTAACCTCGGCGGGGAGCTGTTTTTT. This encodes CASSLTGTNLGGELFF.

The gene calls are TRBV7-9 and TRBJ2-1, with 9 nucleotides matching TRBD1. Germline V gene lookup returns CDR1 SEHNR and CDR2 FQNEAQ (reference sequence). The CDR3 has 19 amino acids. The junction had 13 bases not matched to a gene; V was cut back by 4 bases and J by 0 bases. The CDR3 coding sequence is TGTGCCAGCAGCTCGATGGACAGGGGACTTGAGAGCTCCTACAATGAGCAGTTCTTC. Translating it yields CASSSMDRGLESSYNEQFF.

This chain links TRBV30 with TRBJ1-1; D possibly corresponds to TRBD1 (5 bases). This CDR3 region has 16 residues. Germline CDR1 reads GTSNPN; CDR2 reads SVGIG (reference sequence). Between the trimmed V and J ends, which lost 2 bases and 3 bases, there was a span of 19 bases. CDR3 amino acids: CAWSNGQGFGYTEAFF. The CDR3 bases are TGTGCCTGGAGTAACGGGCAGGGCTTTGGGTACACTGAAGCTTTCTTT.

The genes are TRBV18 and TRBJ1-2; D unresolved. The CDR3 totals 16 residues. The V gene lost 3 bases and the J gene lost 0 bases, with 14 bases spanning the gap. Germline-derived CDR1 and CDR2 are KGHSH and LQKENI. The CDR3, as DNA: TGTGCCAGCTCACCGAACAGTATTGGGCCTAACTATGGCTACACCTTC. It is translated as CASSPNSIGPNYGYTF.

As DNA, the CDR3 is TGTGCCAGCAGCTTGGGAGGGGCGGGGGGCGGAGAGCCCCAGCATTTT. Translating gives CASSLGGAGGGEPQHF. J is TRBJ1-5 and V is TRBV5-5; TRBD1 is a possible D gene (6 bases). Germline assignment: CDR1 SGHKS and CDR2 YYEKEE (reference sequence). V lost 0 bases to trimming and J lost 8 bases, with 18 bases between them. The CDR3 is 16 residues long.

J is TRBJ2-5 and V is TRBV9; 14 nucleotides match TRBD2. CDR1 and CDR2 (germline): SGDLS, YYNGEE. Unmatched junction bases numbered 6, after V lost 3 bases and J lost 2 bases. The CDR3 spans 17 residues. This chain's CDR3 is CASSGGLAGATQETQYF. In nucleotides, the CDR3 is TGTGCCAGCAGCGGGGGACTAGCGGGGGCAACTCAAGAGACCCAGTACTTC.

In this sample, this clone turned up a few times. CDR3 coding DNA: TGTGCCAGCAGTGGCTTCCGCTCCTACAATGAGCAGTTCTTC. Protein product: CASSGFRSYNEQFF. The V gene is TRBV6-1, the J gene TRBJ2-1; D call uncertain. V was cut by 4 bases and J by 0 bases, with 7 bases left in between. The CDR3 extends over 14 amino acids. Germline V gene data show CDR1 as MNHNS and CDR2 as SASEGT.

This clone was counted only a few times. This chain links TRBV7-6 with TRBJ2-7, with D maybe TRBD1 (5 bases). There are 12 residues in the CDR3. Germline V gives CDR1 SGHVS, CDR2 FNYEAQ. V was shortened by 5 bases and J by 4 bases, with 9 bases between the two germline ends. The CDR3 protein is CASSLSGYEQYF. DNA of the CDR3: TGTGCCAGCAGCCTATCAGGGTACGAGCAGTACTTC.

This clone was observed once. V is TRBV14 and J is TRBJ2-1; 11 positions match TRBD2. The germline CDR1 and CDR2 sequences are SGHDN and FVKESK. The CDR3 loop spans 22 amino acids. The J segment lost 0 bases and the V segment lost 3 bases, leaving 19 bases of the junction unmatched. The CDR3 loop is CASSQDPLTGLADPSSYNEQFF. Written as DNA, the CDR3 is TGTGCCAGCAGCCAGGACCCCTTGACGGGACTAGCGGACCCGAGCTCCTACAATGAGCAGTTCTTC.

This rearrangement joins TRBV6-6 to TRBJ1-2, with D uncertain. The V gene's germline CDR1 is MNHNY and CDR2 SVGAGI (reference sequence). The CDR3 has 14 residues. V was pared by 0 bases and J by 4 bases, with 9 bases between. The CDR3 nucleotides are TGTGCCAGCAGTTACTCGACGTCTAGCTATGGCTACACCTTC. It codes for CASSYSTSSYGYTF.

This chain links TRBV4-1 with TRBJ1-1, with 12 bases fitting TRBD1. The CDR3 is 14 amino acids. J was trimmed by 10 bases and V by 5 bases; bases with no gene match: 8. The V gene's germline CDR1 is MGHRA and CDR2 YSYEKL. The CDR3 DNA follows: TGCGCCAGCAGCTCGGGACAGGGGGCATACGGAGCTTTCTTT. Protein: CASSSGQGAYGAFF.

The V call is TRBV4-1, the J call TRBJ2-5, with D uncertain. The V gene's germline CDR1 is MGHRA and CDR2 YSYEKL. Deletions cut 0 bases from V and 9 bases from J, with 11 bases between. The CDR3 loop spans 13 amino acids. The CDR3 loop is CASSQEGWAPQYF. CDR3 nucleotide sequence: TGCGCCAGCAGCCAAGAGGGGTGGGCGCCCCAGTACTTC.

V is TRBV27 and J is TRBJ2-5, with 8 bases matching TRBD2. This CDR3 is 14 amino acids long. V trimming: 3 bases; J trimming: 5 bases; junction bases outside the gene matches: 5. Germline loops: CDR1 MNHEY, CDR2 SMNVEV (reference sequence). The CDR3 nucleotides are TGTGCCAGCAGTTTGACTAGCGAGGGGGAGACCCAGTACTTC. Protein: CASSLTSEGETQYF.

This sequence joins TRBV10-3 and TRBJ1-1, with D perhaps TRBD1 (6 bases). CDR1 is ENHRY and CDR2 is SYGVKD in the germline V gene. This CDR3 is 15 amino acids long. V gave up 11 bases and J gave up 3 bases, with 22 bases separating them. CDR3 coding DNA: TGTGCCCCCCTCTGGGACACCAATTATGACACTGAAGCTTTCTTT. Translated: CAPLWDTNYDTEAFF.

The rearrangement uses TRBV6-4 and TRBJ2-2; TRBD1 or TRBD2 may be the D gene (5 bases each). The CDR3 has 15 residues. Germline values: CDR1 MRHNA, CDR2 SNTAGT. With 3 bases removed from V and 3 bases from J, the gap between germline ends came to 11 bases. The CDR3 sequence: CASSETGTDTGELFF. The CDR3 bases are TGTGCCAGCAGTGAAACCGGGACGGACACCGGGGAGCTGTTTTTT.

J is TRBJ1-1 and V is TRBV10-3; D ambiguous. This CDR3 contains 13 residues. V was clipped by 10 bases and J by 4 bases, with 16 bases between them. The V gene's germline CDR1 is ENHRY and CDR2 SYGVKD. CDR3 region: CATIRILGTEAFF. The CDR3 coding sequence is TGTGCCACTATTAGGATATTGGGCACTGAAGCTTTCTTT.